The rows below give T cell receptor beta chains drawn from one sample of a study of human versus mouse CDR3 diversity and MHC coevolution. TCRdb's table, derived via immunoSEQ multiplex PCR, lists solely in-frame clones and lacks some. The sample contains about 80,000 clones, about 93% of which appear only once. Source material: naive CD4+ T cells from blood. These receptors were obtained from a person aged 25 to 75 in good health. The conserved cysteine and the conserved F or W are not part of the CDR3 here.

v_gene,j_gene,CDR3aa
TRBV28,TRBJ1-5,ASSSSGSNQPQH
TRBV5-4,TRBJ2-1,ASSFPTGSYNEQF
TRBV6-1,TRBJ2-7,ASSLGGGRSYEQY
TRBV7-2,TRBJ1-4,ASSGPGTVNEKLF
TRBV27,TRBJ2-7,ASTRTGWHEQY
TRBV5-4,TRBJ2-1,ASRPSSSTYNEQF
TRBV18,TRBJ2-6,ASSSGPPHAT
TRBV18,TRBJ1-1,ASSPGQMNTEAF
TRBV7-2,TRBJ2-7,ASSPTSGRRDEQY
TRBV7-6,.,ASSLAERAPYEQY
TRBV7-9,TRBJ2-3,ASSFSSDTQY
TRBV5-6,TRBJ1-1,ASSRDRGWTEAF
TRBV19,TRBJ2-3,ASSMGLAVGGTDTQY
TRBV29-1,TRBJ1-1,SVSPGVRNTEAF
TRBV7-9,TRBJ2-7,ASSSGIGDRYYEQY
TRBV6-5,TRBJ1-3,ASSYGGYSGNTIY
TRBV25-1,TRBJ2-5,ASSEHRVQETQY
TRBV7-3,TRBJ2-7,ASSTTPYEQY
TRBV6-5,TRBJ2-7,ASHRGGAGEQY
TRBV7-2,TRBJ1-5,ASSPHGGGSNQPQH
TRBV5-1,TRBJ2-5,ASSAGQVFATQY
TRBV30,TRBJ1-1,AWSVRTGTTEAF
TRBV19,TRBJ1-2,ASSIDRAIGYT
TRBV7-8,TRBJ1-2,ASSMGQFGVYGYT
TRBV19,TRBJ1-2,ASSMRGKSGYT
TRBV6-5,TRBJ1-5,ASSIGGYSNQPQH
TRBV27,TRBJ1-2,ASSFHRDRDGYT
TRBV10-3,.,AISGGAYEQY
TRBV9,TRBJ2-1,ASSVRGGAGGHNEQF
TRBV6-6,TRBJ2-7,ASSGTAASYYEQY
TRBV19,TRBJ1-1,ASSSRGSTEAF
TRBV7-3,TRBJ1-5,ASSLSPNQPQH
TRBV27,TRBJ2-7,ASSFLGRGRYEQY
TRBV27,TRBJ2-3,ASSLTGAGDTQY
TRBV11-2,TRBJ1-5,ASSTPGQGDLHQPQH
TRBV19,TRBJ2-3,ASSVDTFGTQY
TRBV14,TRBJ2-7,ASSQVQSSYEQY
TRBV6-5,TRBJ2-1,ASTGNNEQF
TRBV12-5,TRBJ2-7,ASGLVLGQGLHEQY
TRBV10-3,TRBJ2-7,AILKQGAYEQY